A selection of T cell receptor beta chains follows, all from one sample in a study of vaccination and CD4 T cells after COVID-19. The antigens for these receptors are not known. MiXCR was run by TCRdb on the PCR reads, yielding one entry per CDR3 protein. Of about 15,000 distinct CDR3 sequences listed, 30% are singletons. The sample consisted of cultured CD4+ T cells from blood. The receptors stem from a human donor with COVID-19. The CDR3 runs from the conserved cysteine through the conserved F or W. D genes are given only for firm matches. The listing skips clone size in some rows; elsewhere it reads once, few, many or a size class.

few	TRBD2	TRBV6-2/TRBV6-3	TRBJ2-7	TGTGCCAGCAGTTATCAGCGGGGGGGATACGAGCAGTACTTC	CASSYQRGGYEQYF
few	-	TRBV11-3	TRBJ2-5	TGTGCCAGCAGCCCCCGACAGATCCAAGAGACCCAGTACTTC	CASSPRQIQETQYF
-	TRBD2	TRBV20-1	TRBJ2-1	TGCAGTGCTAGAGACCAAGTAGCGGGGGGGCCCTACAATGAGCAGTTCTTC	CSARDQVAGGPYNEQFF
-	TRBD1	TRBV28	TRBJ1-5	TGTGCTATAGGGGACAGCCCATTAGACAATCAGCCCCAGCATTTT	CAIGDSPLDNQPQHF
-	TRBD1	TRBV10-3	TRBJ2-3	TGTGCCATCAGTAAACCCGGGACAGTAAGCACAGATACGCAGTATTTT	CAISKPGTVSTDTQYF
-	-	TRBV10-1	TRBJ1-1	TGCGCCAGTTCTAGGGGCACTGAAGCTTTCTTT	CASSRGTEAFF
-	-	TRBV6-5	TRBJ1-6	TGTGCCAGCAGTTACCTCTCACCCCTCCACTTT	CASSYLSPLHF
few	TRBD1	TRBV20-1	TRBJ1-1	TGCAGTGCCGGGAGGGGGCGAGCGACTGAAGCTTTCTTT	CSAGRGRATEAFF
few	-	TRBV21-1	TRBJ2-1	TGTGCCAGCAGCACAGGGCAGTTCTTC	CASSTGQFF
-	TRBD1	TRBV30	TRBJ1-5	TGTGCCTGGAGTGGGGACAGGGGGATGAGCAATCAGCCCCAGCATTTT	CAWSGDRGMSNQPQHF
few	TRBD2	TRBV7-2	TRBJ2-5	TGTGCCAGCAGCTTGCAGCGGGGGGGCCGAGGGGAGACCCAGTACTTC	CASSLQRGGRGETQYF
-	-	TRBV5-1	TRBJ2-7	TGCGCCAGCAGCTTGATAGGATACGAGCAGTACTTC	CASSLIGYEQYF
few	TRBD1	TRBV19	TRBJ1-1	TGTGCCAGTAGTATTGGGGGACAGGGGGACACTGAAGCTTTCTTT	CASSIGGQGDTEAFF
few	TRBD1	TRBV25-1	TRBJ1-3	TGTGCCAGCAGTGGGGACAGGGCGGGAAACACCATATATTTT	CASSGDRAGNTIYF
-	TRBD1	TRBV4-1	TRBJ2-5	TGCGCCAGCAGCCGGGGAATAGGGACAGCGATAAAAGAGACCCAGTACTTC	CASSRGIGTAIKETQYF
-	-	TRBV5-4	TRBJ2-3	TGTGCCAGCAGCACTCCCCCCGGTGATACGCAGTATTTT	CASSTPPGDTQYF
-	-	TRBV18	TRBJ1-5	TGTGCCAGCTCGGTGGGACGGAGCAATCAGCCCCAGCATTTT	CASSVGRSNQPQHF
-	-	TRBV20-1	TRBJ1-5	TGCAGTGTTAGAGCCTCGGGACGGATTAGCAATCAGCCCCAGCATTTT	CSVRASGRISNQPQHF
few	TRBD2	TRBV6-1	TRBJ2-7	TGTGCCAGCAGTCGGACTAGCGGGGGGGCCCTCGGCTACGAGCAGTACTTC	CASSRTSGGALGYEQYF
few	TRBD2	TRBV20-1	TRBJ2-5	TGCAGTGCCCCTGATATACTAGCGGGGGTAGTAGAGACCCAGTACTTC	CSAPDILAGVVETQYF
-	TRBD1	TRBV5-1	TRBJ1-1	TGCGCCAGCAGCTTGGGGACAGGGGTTATGAACACTGAAGCTTTCTTT	CASSLGTGVMNTEAFF
-	-	TRBV6-5	TRBJ1-1	TGTGCCAGCAGTTCAAGACGAGTTGTGAACACTGAAGCTTTCTTT	CASSSRRVVNTEAFF
few	-	TRBV2	TRBJ2-7	TGTGCCAGGGGGAGGGAGCAGTACTTC	CARGREQYF
-	TRBD2	TRBV5-1	TRBJ2-2	TGCGCCAGCAGCTATAGACGACTAGCGGCCAACACCGGGGAGCTGTTTTTT	CASSYRRLAANTGELFF